This T cell receptor (beta chain) was sequenced in a study of cytomegalovirus exposure and HLA in healthy donors. Notes on the study in general: A later analysis found first-cohort TCR clusters tended to co-occur in the 90 to 150 validation repertoires.

Trimming removed 4 bases at V and 6 bases at J, with 13 bases between. The CDR3 runs to 13 residues. Germline-derived CDR1 and CDR2 are SGHDT and YYEEEE. The data were produced by immunoSEQ multiplex PCR, yet TCRdb's version contains in-frame clones alone and is incomplete. Among 100,000 or so clones listed, about 88% were seen once. Comment on this clone: Antigen unknown.

The clonotype comes from a woman between 18 and 29 years old in good health and CMV-seropositive. V gene TRBV5-6 combines with J gene TRBJ1-1; D is ambiguous. Sequencing was carried out using PBMCs. DNA of the CDR3: TGTGCCAGCAGCCGGGAATTGGCATCTGAAGCTTTCTTT. Translating it yields CASSRELASEAFF. The full variable domain, in which reference TRBV5-6 and TRBJ1-1 provide the parts outside the CDR3, is DAGVTQSPTHLIKTRGQQVTLRCSPKSGHDTVSWYQQALGQGPQFIFQYYEEEERQRGNFPDRFSGHQFPNYSSELNVNALLLGDSALYLCASSRELASEAFFGQGTRLTVV.